This T cell receptor (beta chain) was sequenced during a study of cytomegalovirus exposure and HLA in healthy donors. Study context: The roughly 120 million unique TCR beta sequences, from some 170 million T cells, were found by an earlier analysis.

The PCR made use of 60 Vbeta and 13 Jbeta primers. Method: immunoSEQ multiplex PCR; TCRdb's copy keeps in-frame clones and lacks some. The sample comprises about 150,000 clones, roughly 80% of which are singletons, and 3.5% to 5.5% rests with the top ten. CDR3 length: 15 residues. The germline CDR1 and CDR2 sequences are MNHEY and SMNVEV (reference sequence). With 2 bases clipped from V and 3 bases from J, the junction kept 4 bases outside the gene matches. A remark on this clone: Its antigen is as yet unknown.

Findings of the study overall: Some TCR beta chains (more than 150 of them) were listed as cytomegalovirus-associated.

The sequence came from a middle-aged woman in good health and CMV-seropositive. The sequenced material came from PBMCs. The V gene is TRBV27, the J gene TRBJ2-7; TRBD1 agrees at 10 bases. CDR3 residues: CASSLGTGVGYEQYF. The CDR3 DNA sequence: TGTGCCAGCAGTTTAGGGACAGGGGTTGGCTACGAGCAGTACTTC.